A single sample gave rise to the 10 T cell receptor beta chains below, sequenced in a study of blood T cell repertoires in COVID-19. TCRdb's copy holds only in-frame clones and misses some; the assay was immunoSEQ multiplex PCR. Among more than 250,000 clones listed, approximately 88% were seen once. Sequenced material: PBMCs or T cells enriched from blood (not recorded which). Every receptor here comes from a woman between 35 and 50 years old with acute COVID-19.

With regard to this clone: Other nucleotide sequences from this sample produce the same CDR3. The rearrangement joins TRBV6-2 or TRBV6-3 to TRBJ2-3; 8 bases line up with TRBD2. Germline CDR1 and CDR2: MNHEY and SVGEGT. The V gene end was trimmed by 2 bases and the J gene end by 1 base; junction bases not matched to a gene: 5. The CDR3 spans 16 residues. CDR3 protein: CASSYAGLAGTDTQYF. In DNA form, the CDR3 reads TGTGCCAGCAGTTACGCTGGACTAGCCGGCACAGATACGCAGTATTTT.

V and J are TRBV24-1 and TRBJ1-2; TRBD1 matches at 8 bases. From germline, CDR1 is KGHDR and CDR2 SFDVKD. V gave up 4 bases and J gave up 6 bases; unmatched junction bases: 6. This CDR3 is built from 14 residues. The CDR3 is CATSDQDREDGYTF. Written as DNA, the CDR3 is TGTGCCACCAGTGACCAGGACAGGGAGGATGGCTACACCTTC.

The gene calls are TRBV19 and TRBJ1-2, with a tentative D call TRBD1 (6 bases). The CDR3 totals 17 residues. V gave up 6 bases and J gave up 7 bases, with 27 bases separating them. Germline CDR1 reads LNHDA; CDR2 reads SQIVND (reference sequence). CDR3 coding DNA: TGTGCCAGTAGCGATACGGGTTTCAATTCTTTAGGGGGTGGCTACACCTTC. Translated: CASSDTGFNSLGGGYTF.

This sequence joins TRBV3-1 (or the pseudogene TRBV3-2) and TRBJ2-7; no definite D call. CDR3 size: 13 residues. The germline CDR1 and CDR2 sequences are LGHDT and YNNKEL (reference sequence). Deletions cut 0 bases from V and 4 bases from J, with 7 bases between. CDR3 bases: TGTGCCAGCAGCCAAGATTGTCAGTACGAGCAGTACGTC. It codes for CASSQDCQYEQYV.

The V and J genes are TRBV7-2 and TRBJ2-7; tentative D call: TRBD1 (7 bases). Trimming cost V 5 bases and J 4 bases, with 15 bases left between them. The germline V gene has CDR1 SGHTA and CDR2 FQGNSA. The CDR3 contains 14 residues. Here the CDR3 DNA reads TGTGCCAGCAGCGAAGGACAGGAGGGTTACGAGCAGTACGTC. As protein: CASSEGQEGYEQYV.

The V gene is TRBV11-2, the J gene TRBJ2-6; TRBD1 is a possible D gene (6 bases). The V and J ends lost 5 bases and 8 bases respectively, with 13 bases between them. CDR3 length: 14 residues. Germline V gene lookup returns CDR1 SGHAT and CDR2 FQNNGV. The CDR3 here is CASSQTTGSNVLTF. CDR3 coding DNA: TGTGCCAGCAGCCAGACGACAGGTTCCAACGTCCTGACTTTC.

The chain employs TRBV19 and TRBJ1-3; D perhaps matches TRBD1 (6 bases). The V gene lost 5 bases and the J gene lost 3 bases, with 11 bases spanning the gap. The CDR3 has 14 residues. CDR1 and CDR2 from the germline V gene are LNHDA and SQIVND (reference sequence). Here the CDR3 reads CASSPTTGGNTIYF. The DNA of the CDR3 is TGTGCCAGTAGTCCGACGACAGGTGGAAACACCATATATTTT.

The chain combines TRBV28 with TRBJ2-7; possible D gene TRBD2, 6 bases. V lost 8 bases to trimming and J lost 7 bases, with 24 bases between them. CDR1 MDHEN and CDR2 SYDVKM come from the germline V gene. The CDR3 consists of 15 residues. CDR3 sequence reads: CASSFAGTGPREQYF. The CDR3 DNA follows: TGTGCCAGCTCCTTCGCGGGGACGGGTCCTCGGGAGCAGTACTTC.

The chain employs TRBV7-8 and TRBJ2-1; D is perhaps TRBD1 (7 bases). Germline lookup yields CDR1 SGHVS and CDR2 FQNEAQ. CDR3 length: 15 residues. Trimming took 3 bases from V and 7 from J, leaving 16 bases between them. Written as DNA, the CDR3 is TGTGCCAGCAGCTTTTGGAGGGGGCCTCGGAATGAGCAGTTCTTC. Translating it yields CASSFWRGPRNEQFF.

This clone was seen a single time. This chain joins TRBV18 and TRBJ2-3, with a tentative D call TRBD1 (6 bases). The CDR3 consists of 16 residues. With 1 base removed from V and 2 bases from J, the gap between germline ends came to 13 bases. CDR1 is KGHSH, CDR2 LQKENI, per germline. This chain's CDR3 is CASSPRGAGDTDTQYF. Written as DNA, the CDR3 is TGTGCCAGCTCACCACGGGGAGCAGGGGACACAGATACGCAGTATTTT.